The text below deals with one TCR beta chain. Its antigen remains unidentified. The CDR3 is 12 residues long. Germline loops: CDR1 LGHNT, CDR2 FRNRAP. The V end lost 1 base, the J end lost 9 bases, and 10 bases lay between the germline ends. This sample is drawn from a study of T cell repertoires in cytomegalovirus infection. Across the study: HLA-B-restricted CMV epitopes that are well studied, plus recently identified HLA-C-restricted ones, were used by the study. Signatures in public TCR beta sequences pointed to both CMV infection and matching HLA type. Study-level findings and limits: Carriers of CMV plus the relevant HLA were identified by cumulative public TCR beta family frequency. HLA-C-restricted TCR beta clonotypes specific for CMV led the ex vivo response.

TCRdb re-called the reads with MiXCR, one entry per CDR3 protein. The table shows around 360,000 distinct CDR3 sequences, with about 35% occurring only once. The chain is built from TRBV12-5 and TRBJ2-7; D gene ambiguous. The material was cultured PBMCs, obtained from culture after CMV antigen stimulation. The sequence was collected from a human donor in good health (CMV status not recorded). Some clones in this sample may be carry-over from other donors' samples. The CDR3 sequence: CASGLDYEGQYF. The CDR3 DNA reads TGTGCTAGTGGTTTGGATTACGAAGGGCAGTACTTC.